This T cell receptor beta chain was sequenced for a study of CD8 T cells in Susac syndrome (dated by TCRdb to between 2018 and 2021). Broadly, across the study: Among the sequenced Susac syndrome patients, more than five had clinically active disease and roughly eight were in clinical remission. The study used repertoire sequencing to test whether antigen drove CD8+ T cell activation and differentiation in Susac syndrome. At the time of blood withdrawal, Susac syndrome patients were either therapy-naive, taking corticosteroids (with some also receiving IVIg), or on IVIg alone.

On the study overall, not on this receptor specifically: In patients with Susac syndrome, the CD4+ T cell repertoire showed no detectable clonal expansion. The TCR sequencing and HLA analysis was acknowledged to have included a relatively small number of individuals.

Details on this clonotype: Its antigen is unknown. No qualities accompany the bases; no much larger clone lies one base away.

RNA was extracted using the RNeasy kit, and about 0.5 to 1 ug of the RNA was reverse transcribed with random hexamers. The immunoSEQ multiplex PCR assay, which covers 54 Vbeta and 13 Jbeta segments, was used to amplify TCR beta CDR3 regions. PCR amplification bias was corrected by using a synthetic template baseline for primer optimization and computational correction. On the authors' methods: Reads were assigned to V, D and J genes according to IMGT and analyzed in immunoSEQ Analyzer, with only productive sequences retained. To calculate clonality, Shannon entropy was normalized by log2 of the number of productive unique sequences and then subtracted from one. Public and private clones were assessed among the 100 most prevalent clones of each patient and control. Clones were defined as Susac-specific when absent from the healthy and MS cohorts, from some 1,100 published viral clones and from other ImmuneACCESS disease sequences. TCRdb cleaned the public reads at Q25 with fastp, built clones with MiXCR and kept in-frame beta chains. Each record represents a unique CDR3 protein, reported with the most common genes and DNA among its rows. The V and J calls and clone size come from TCRdb's table, not from the authors' own analysis. The sample table contains about 190,000 distinct CDR3 sequences; only one count was recorded for approximately 96% of them. 0.075% to 0.1% of the sample belongs to the ten largest clones.

Peripheral blood CD8+ and CD4+ T cells from healthy donors, Susac syndrome patients and multiple sclerosis patients were profiled by high-throughput TCR beta sequencing. The Susac syndrome patients fulfilled recently defined diagnostic criteria for definite or probable disease. Bulk CD8+ and CD4+ T cells were purified by magnetic negative isolation, whereas CD8+ TEMRA cells were enriched by FACS. Blood was drawn into EDTA tubes, processed within 24 hours, and PBMCs were isolated by density gradient centrifugation. PBMCs intended for TCR sequencing were cryopreserved in liquid nitrogen and were subsequently thawed in a 37 degrees C water bath. The sorted or isolated CD4+, CD8+ and CD8+ TEMRA cells reached a purity of at least 90%. Sequencing was performed on CD4+ T cells from PBMCs. This sequence originates from a human donor with Susac syndrome.

At the DNA level, the sequence is TGTGCCAGCAGCATACTAGCTGCCCCCTACAATGAGCAGTTCTTC. Translated, this gives CASSILAAPYNEQFF. The rearrangement joined TRBV9 to TRBJ2-1; possibly the D gene is TRBD2, per 6 matching bases. The CDR3 runs 15 amino acids, cysteine and phenylalanine included. Of all the DNA, just the CDR3 is kept, 45 bases in frame from base 1. The germline V gene gives CDR1 as SGDLS and CDR2 as YYNGEE. V was cut back by 4 bases and J by 2 bases, leaving a gap of 13 bases between them.